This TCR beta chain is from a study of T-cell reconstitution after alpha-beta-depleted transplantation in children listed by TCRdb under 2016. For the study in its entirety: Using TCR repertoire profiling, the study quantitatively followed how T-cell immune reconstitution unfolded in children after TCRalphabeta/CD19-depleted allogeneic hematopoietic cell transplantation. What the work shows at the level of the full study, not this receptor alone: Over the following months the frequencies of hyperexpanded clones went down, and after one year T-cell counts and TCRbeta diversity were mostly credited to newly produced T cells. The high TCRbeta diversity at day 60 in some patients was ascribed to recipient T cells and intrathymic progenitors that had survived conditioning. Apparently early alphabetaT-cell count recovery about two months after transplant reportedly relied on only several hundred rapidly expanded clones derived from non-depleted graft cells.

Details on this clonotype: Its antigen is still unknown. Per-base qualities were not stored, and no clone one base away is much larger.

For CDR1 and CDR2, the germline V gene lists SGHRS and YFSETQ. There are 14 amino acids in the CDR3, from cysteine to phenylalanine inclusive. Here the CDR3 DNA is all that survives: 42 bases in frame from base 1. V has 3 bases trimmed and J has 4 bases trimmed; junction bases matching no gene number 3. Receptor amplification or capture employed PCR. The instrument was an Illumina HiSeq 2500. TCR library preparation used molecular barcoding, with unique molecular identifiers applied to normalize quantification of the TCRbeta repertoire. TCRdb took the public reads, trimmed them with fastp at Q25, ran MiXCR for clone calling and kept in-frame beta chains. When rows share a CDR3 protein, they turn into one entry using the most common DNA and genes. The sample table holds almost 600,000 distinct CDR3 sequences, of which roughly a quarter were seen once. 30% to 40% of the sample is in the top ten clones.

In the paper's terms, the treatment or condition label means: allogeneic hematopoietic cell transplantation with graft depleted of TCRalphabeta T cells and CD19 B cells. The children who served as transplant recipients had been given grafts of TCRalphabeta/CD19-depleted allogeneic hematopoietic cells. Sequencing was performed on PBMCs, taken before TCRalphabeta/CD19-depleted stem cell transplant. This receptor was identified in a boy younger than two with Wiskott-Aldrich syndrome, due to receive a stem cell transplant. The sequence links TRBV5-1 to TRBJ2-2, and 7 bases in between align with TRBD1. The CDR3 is CASSWGQLTGELFF. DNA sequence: TGCGCCAGCAGCTGGGGACAGCTCACCGGGGAGCTGTTTTTT.